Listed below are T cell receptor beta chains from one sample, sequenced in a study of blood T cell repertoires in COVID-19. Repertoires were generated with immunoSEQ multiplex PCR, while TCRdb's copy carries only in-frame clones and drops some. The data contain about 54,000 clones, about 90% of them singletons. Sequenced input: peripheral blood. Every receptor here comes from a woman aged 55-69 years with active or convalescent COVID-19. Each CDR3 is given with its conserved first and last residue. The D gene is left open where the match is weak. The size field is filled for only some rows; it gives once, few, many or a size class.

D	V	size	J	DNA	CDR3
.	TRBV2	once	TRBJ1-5	TGTGCCAGCAGTGAACTTATTAGCAATCAGCCCCAGCATTTT	CASSELISNQPQHF
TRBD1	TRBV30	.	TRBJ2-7	TGTGCCTGGAGCGGATACAGGGGGCACGAGCAGTACTTC	CAWSGYRGHEQYF
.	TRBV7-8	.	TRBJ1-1	TGTGCCAGCAGCGCCAGGGAGGGGGGTGAAGCTTTCTTT	CASSAREGGEAFF
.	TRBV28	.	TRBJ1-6	TGTGCCAGCAGTTTCGGGGGGAAGGATAATTCACCCCTCCACTTT	CASSFGGKDNSPLHF
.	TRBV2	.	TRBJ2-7	TGTGCCAGCAGTCCGAGGTGGGAGCAGTACTTC	CASSPRWEQYF
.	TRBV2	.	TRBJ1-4	TGTGCCAGCAGTGATCCCGAGCTAGAACTGTTTTTT	CASSDPELELFF
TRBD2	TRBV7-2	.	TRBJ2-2	TGTGCCAGCAGCACCCTTAGGGGTCGGGAGGGTCACACCGGGGAGCTGTTTTTT	CASSTLRGREGHTGELFF
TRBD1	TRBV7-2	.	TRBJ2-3	TGTGCCAGCACCTTGGACAGGGGCACAGATACGCAGTATTTT	CASTLDRGTDTQYF
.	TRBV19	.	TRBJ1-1	TGTGCCAGTAGTAGAGTTATGAACACTGAAGCTTTCTTT	CASSRVMNTEAFF
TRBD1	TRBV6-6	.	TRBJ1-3	TGTGCCAGCACCGGGACAGCCCTCTCTGGAAACACCATATATTTT	CASTGTALSGNTIYF
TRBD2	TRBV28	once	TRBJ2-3	TGTGCCAGCACCGAAAATTTAGCGGGCGTTAGCACAGATACGCAGTATTTT	CASTENLAGVSTDTQYF
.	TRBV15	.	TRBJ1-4	TGTGCCACCAGCCCCCGGACAGCTCGCGATGAAAAACTGTTTTTT	CATSPRTARDEKLFF
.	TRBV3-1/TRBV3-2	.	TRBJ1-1	TGTGCCAGCAGCCAAGATTGGGAGGGGACAAAAGCTTTCTTT	CASSQDWEGTKAFF
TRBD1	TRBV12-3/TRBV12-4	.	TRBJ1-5	TGTGCCAGCAGCCTGGACAGGGAACAGCCCCAGCATTTT	CASSLDREQPQHF
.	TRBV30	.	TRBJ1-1	TGTGCCTGGAGCGGACAGAACACTGAAGCTTTCTTT	CAWSGQNTEAFF
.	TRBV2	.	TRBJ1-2	TGTGCCAGCAGTGGCCAAGGACAGTCCTATGGCTACACCTTC	CASSGQGQSYGYTF
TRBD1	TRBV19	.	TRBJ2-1	TGTGCCAGTAGTCCCCGGGACAGGGGAGTCTATGAGCAGTTCTTC	CASSPRDRGVYEQFF
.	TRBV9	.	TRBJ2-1	TGTGCCAGCAGCGTAGCTGGGAGGTTCAATGAGCAGTTCTTC	CASSVAGRFNEQFF
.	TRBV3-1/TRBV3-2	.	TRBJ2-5	TGTGCCAGCAGCCACCTCCAAGAGACCCAGTACTTC	CASSHLQETQYF
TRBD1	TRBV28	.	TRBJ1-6	TGTGCCAGCAGGCGAACCGGGACAGGGGACTATAATTCACCCCTCCACTTT	CASRRTGTGDYNSPLHF
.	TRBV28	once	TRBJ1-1	TGTGCCAGCAGTTTAAGCCTTCGGTCAAACACTGAAGCTTTCTTT	CASSLSLRSNTEAFF
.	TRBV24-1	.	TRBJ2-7	TGTGCCACCAGTAGTACTGCCGAGCAGTACTTC	CATSSTAEQYF
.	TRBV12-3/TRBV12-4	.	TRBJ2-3	TGTGCCAGTCAGAGCACAGATACGCAGTATTTT	CASQSTDTQYF
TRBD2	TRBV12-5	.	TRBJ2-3	TGTGCTAGCCGACTAGCGGGAGGTCCGGGAGATACGCAGTATTTT	CASRLAGGPGDTQYF
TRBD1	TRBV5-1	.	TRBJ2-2	TGCGCCAGCAGCTCGCTATGGACAGGGAGAAACACCGGGGAGCTGTTTTTT	CASSSLWTGRNTGELFF
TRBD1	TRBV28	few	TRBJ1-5	TGTGCCAGCAGTTCCTATCCGGGACAGGGCCTCCTAGGGCCCCAGCATTTT	CASSSYPGQGLLGPQHF
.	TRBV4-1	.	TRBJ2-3	TGCGCCAGCAGCTCTAGTGACCTTGTTAGCACAGATACGCAGTATTTT	CASSSSDLVSTDTQYF
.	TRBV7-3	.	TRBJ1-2	TGTGCCAGCAGCTCAGGGGAGGGCTACACCTTC	CASSSGEGYTF
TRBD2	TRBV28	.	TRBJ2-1	TGTGCCAGCAGTCCACAAGCGGGAGAGTCCTACAATGAGCAGTTCTTC	CASSPQAGESYNEQFF
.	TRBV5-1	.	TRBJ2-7	TGCGCCAGCAGCTTCGCCTCTAACGAGCAGTACTTC	CASSFASNEQYF
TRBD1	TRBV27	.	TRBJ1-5	TGTGCCAGCAGTTTCGGGACAGGGCGCAATCAGCCCCAGCATTTT	CASSFGTGRNQPQHF
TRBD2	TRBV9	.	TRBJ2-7	TGTGCCAGCAGCTCCCTCGGACTAGCGGGAGGACGCGAGCAGTACTTC	CASSSLGLAGGREQYF
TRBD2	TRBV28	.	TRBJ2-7	TGTGCCAGCAGTTTAGCGGGGGGCTACGAGCAGTACTTC	CASSLAGGYEQYF
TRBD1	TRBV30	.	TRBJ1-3	TGTGCCTGGAGTCACTCCGGGACAGGGGCTGGAAACACCATATATTTT	CAWSHSGTGAGNTIYF
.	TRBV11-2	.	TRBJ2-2	TGTGCCAGCAGCCTCGGGACCGGGGAGCTGTTTTTT	CASSLGTGELFF
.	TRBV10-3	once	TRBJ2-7	TGTGCCATCAGTGATCGCGGGGCAGGTTCCTACGAGCAGTACTTC	CAISDRGAGSYEQYF
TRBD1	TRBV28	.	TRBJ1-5	TGTGCCAGCAGTTCACCCCAGGGGGCTTGGAAGCCCCAGCATTTT	CASSSPQGAWKPQHF
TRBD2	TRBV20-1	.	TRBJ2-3	TGCAGTGCTAGTGGGGCCGGGGGGGTTAGGAGAGATACGCAGTATTTT	CSASGAGGVRRDTQYF
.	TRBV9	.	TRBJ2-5	TGTGCCAGCAGCGTCGGCGACAACCAAGAGACCCAGTACTTC	CASSVGDNQETQYF
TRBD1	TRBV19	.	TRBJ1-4	TGTGCCAGTGGAACAGGGGTCGGGACACTGTTTTTT	CASGTGVGTLFF
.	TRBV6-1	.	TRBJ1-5	TGTGCCAGCAGTGAAGCGGGGCGTCAGCAGCCCCAGCATTTT	CASSEAGRQQPQHF
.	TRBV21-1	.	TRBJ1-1	TGTGCCAGCAGCAAAGGGAGGTGGAGCACTGAAGCTTTCTTT	CASSKGRWSTEAFF
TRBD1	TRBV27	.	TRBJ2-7	TGTGCCAGCAGTTCGAATGCGGGACAGGGGTACGAGCAGTACTTC	CASSSNAGQGYEQYF
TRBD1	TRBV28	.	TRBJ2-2	TGTGCCAGCAGTTTACGGACAGGAACCGGGGAGCTGTTTTTT	CASSLRTGTGELFF
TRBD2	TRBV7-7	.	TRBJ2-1	TGTGCCAGCAGCGCCTCTAGCGGGGGTTACAATGAGCAGTTCTTC	CASSASSGGYNEQFF
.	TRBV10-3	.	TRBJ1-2	TGTGCCATTACCCTGGAAGGGGTGAGTGGCTACACCTTC	CAITLEGVSGYTF
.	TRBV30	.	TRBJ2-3	TGTGCCTGGAGTGTCCTAGCAGATACGCAGTATTTT	CAWSVLADTQYF
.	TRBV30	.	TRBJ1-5	TGTGCCTGGAGTGATCGGGGACCCCAGCATTTT	CAWSDRGPQHF
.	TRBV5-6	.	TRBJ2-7	TGTGCCAGCAGCCCGCCGACAGGCTCCTACGAGCAGTACTTC	CASSPPTGSYEQYF
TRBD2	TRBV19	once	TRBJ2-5	TGTGCCAGTAGTATAGCCCCCGCTAGCGGGGGTTTGGGTGTCAAGACCCAGTACTTC	CASSIAPASGGLGVKTQYF
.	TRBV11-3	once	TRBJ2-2	TGTGCCAGCAGCTTAGGGGGAGGCCACACCGGGGAGCTGTTTTTT	CASSLGGGHTGELFF
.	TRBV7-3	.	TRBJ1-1	TGTGCCAGCAGCGGCCCGGGGAACACTGAAGCTTTCTTT	CASSGPGNTEAFF
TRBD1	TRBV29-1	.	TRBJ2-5	TGCAGCGTAGTCCGGGACAGGGGAAGCGAGACCCAGTACTTC	CSVVRDRGSETQYF
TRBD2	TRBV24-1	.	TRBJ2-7	TGTGCCACCAGTGATTCGGGACTATCCTACGAGCAGTACTTC	CATSDSGLSYEQYF
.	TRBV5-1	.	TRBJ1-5	TGCGCCAGCAGCTTAACAGGGTATCAGCCCCAGCATTTT	CASSLTGYQPQHF
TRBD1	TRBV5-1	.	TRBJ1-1	TGCGCCAGCAGCTGGGCAACAGGGGACACTGAAGCTTTCTTT	CASSWATGDTEAFF
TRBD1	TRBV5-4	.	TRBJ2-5	TGTGCCAGCAGCTTCGGACAGGGGGTTTCGGAGACCCAGTACTTC	CASSFGQGVSETQYF